The entry that follows covers one T cell receptor (beta chain) sequence. Positively selected for CCR7, the CD45RO-negative cells used as naive CD8 cells excluded terminally differentiated effector memory CD45RA+ cells. This CDR3 has 16 residues. V dropped 3 bases and J dropped 4; count of bases not matched to a gene: 6. Germline values: CDR1 SEHNR, CDR2 FQNEAQ (reference sequence). These data come from a study of shared clonotypes between healthy human individuals. Several immunoSEQ 96-well plates shared each subset's DNA, each plate a replicate. Using immunoSEQ multiplex PCR, the repertoire was profiled, and TCRdb retains in-frame clones only, with some absent. The profile shows approximately 1.9 million clones, 90% to 95% of them singletons.

The sequencing input was naive CD8+ T cells from PBMCs. The chain links TRBV7-9 to TRBJ2-1, with 10 positions matching TRBD2. This receptor was obtained from a man aged 18 to 30 in good health. Some clones in this sample may be carry-over from other donors' samples. The CDR3 sequence is CASSFLGLAAYNEQFF. The DNA for the CDR3 is TGTGCCAGCAGCTTCCTAGGACTAGCGGCATACAATGAGCAGTTCTTC.